What follows are 21 T cell receptor beta chains derived from one specimen sequenced in a study of tumor-infiltrating lymphocytes in primary liver carcinoma. Starting material for RNA and DNA co-extraction consisted of roughly 19-34 mg of unsorted bulk tissue. Researchers generated TCR beta cDNA from about 0.5 ug of total RNA, relying on a constant-region primer. Three-round nested multiplex PCR performed with slightly modified ARM-PCR produced the TCR beta libraries. Researchers ran the first two PCR rounds for roughly 11 cycles each with TRBV1-TRBV30 forward primers and a C-beta reverse primer. TCRdb recomputed calls from the multiplex PCR reads with MiXCR, one row per CDR3 protein. The sample includes about 50,000 distinct CDR3 sequences, 65% to 85% seen only once; the top ten take approximately 25%. The sequenced sample was liver tumor tissue from sampling region 5. Subset described: tumor region T5, tumor centre. All receptors derive from a man between 40 and 49 years old with primary liver carcinoma and hepatitis B virus infection.

This clonotype has more than one count but fewer than ten. The V call is TRBV7-2, the J call TRBJ1-5; D not resolved. Per the germline V gene, CDR1 is SGHTA and CDR2 is FQGNSA. The CDR3 loop spans 19 amino acids. V gave up 5 bases and J gave up 0 bases, with 23 bases separating them. This chain's CDR3 is CASSPGPQARSYSNQPQHF. The CDR3 DNA reads as TGTGCCAGCAGCCCAGGTCCGCAGGCACGAAGCTATAGCAATCAGCCCCAGCATTTT.

This clonotype was seen repeatedly, ten times or more. The chain is built from TRBV28 and TRBJ2-7; either TRBD1 or TRBD2 may supply D (6 bases each). Trimming took off 7 bases at V and 4 bases at J, with 17 bases between the two ends. The V gene's germline CDR1 is MDHEN and CDR2 SYDVKM. The CDR3 spans 14 residues. The CDR3 sequence: CASTLGGGQYEQYF. CDR3 sequence (DNA): TGTGCCAGCACTCTCGGAGGGGGGCAATACGAGCAGTACTTC.

This clonotype came up a few times. The rearrangement links TRBV19 to TRBJ2-2; TRBD2 matches at 7 bases. Per germline, CDR1 LNHDA and CDR2 SQIVND (reference sequence). The CDR3 is 14 amino acids. Trimming at V came to 6 bases and at J to 15 bases, leaving 16 bases not matched to a gene. This chain's CDR3 is CASRGGMSTGGLFF. DNA of the CDR3: TGTGCCAGTAGGGGGGGGATGTCCACCGGGGGGTTGTTTTTT.

The chain is built from TRBV11-1 and TRBJ2-1; perhaps TRBD1 as D (6 bases). The CDR3 sequence is 15 residues long. V lost 2 bases, J lost 7 bases, and 15 bases lay in between. Germline values: CDR1 SGHAT, CDR2 FQDESV (reference sequence). CDR3 residues: CASSLSRGPVNEQFF. The CDR3, as DNA: TGTGCCAGCAGCTTAAGCAGGGGACCGGTTAATGAGCAGTTCTTC.

For this clonotype: At one of its ends the junction is not consistent with the germline gene, which may arise from a read error. V gene TRBV10-3 combines with J gene TRBJ1-2, with unresolved D. Germline CDR1 is ENHRY and CDR2 is SYGVKD. The CDR3 has 11 residues. CDR3 sequence (DNA): TGTGCCACCAGTGAGTCGTATGCCTACACCTTC. This codes for CATSESYAYTF.

Comments on this clonotype: One junction end disagrees with the germline gene, perhaps due to a read error. The chain carries TRBV5-1 and TRBJ2-3; 7 nucleotides match TRBD2. Germline-derived CDR1 and CDR2 are SGHRS and YFSETQ. The CDR3 is 14 amino acids. The CDR3 DNA is TGCGCTAGCAGCTTGATAGCGGGCATAGATACGCAGTATTTT. Translated, it gives CASSLIAGIDTQYF.

This clonotype was counted many times. The chain joins TRBV11-2 to TRBJ2-7; 7 bases are shared with TRBD1. Germline V gene sequence: CDR1 SGHAT, CDR2 FQNNGV. There are 12 residues in the CDR3. V was clipped by 5 bases and J by 6 bases; unmatched bases: 4. CDR3 sequence reads: CASSQTGSEQYF. The CDR3 bases are TGTGCCAGCAGCCAGACAGGGTCCGAGCAGTACTTC.

On this clonotype itself: At one end, the junction sequence differs from germline, possibly due to a read error. The chain couples TRBV6-2 or TRBV6-3 to TRBJ2-1, with D unclear. The CDR3 runs 15 residues. Per germline, CDR1 MNHEY and CDR2 SVGEGT. Written as DNA, the CDR3 is TGTACCAGCAATTATGAGATCGTTGGCTACAATGAGCAGCTCTTC. Its protein is CTSNYEIVGYNEQLF.

As for this clonotype: The junction departs from germline at one end; a sequencing error may be responsible. The gene calls are TRBV11-1 and TRBJ2-3; D possibly matches TRBD1 or TRBD2 (5 bases each). The length of the CDR3 is 19 residues. The germline CDR1 and CDR2 sequences are SGHAT and FQDESV (reference sequence). The DNA for the CDR3 is TGTGCCAACAGCTCTGGGGGAAGCTCTGTTGGAGCCTTCACAGATACGCGGTATTTT. The encoded protein is CANSSGGSSVGAFTDTRYF. Full variable domain (missing parts from reference TRBV11-1 and TRBJ2-3): EAEVAQSPRYKITEKSQAVAFWCDPISGHATLYWYRQILGQGPELLVQFQDESVVDDSQLPKDRFSAERLKGVDSTLKIQPAELGDSAMYLCANSSGGSSVGAFTDTRYFGPGTRLTVL.

A remark on this clonotype: A much larger clone differs from this one at a single base, so this may be a read error. This chain links TRBV7-3 with TRBJ2-1; D remains unclear. Germline values: CDR1 SGHTA, CDR2 FQGTGA. This CDR3 is 14 amino acids long. The CDR3 spells CAISLPGIVNEQFF. CDR3 DNA: TGTGCCATCAGCTTACCGGGTATCGTAAATGAGCAGTTCTTC.

Comments on this clonotype: At one boundary the junction diverges from the germline segment, which might be a read error. The chain has TRBV11-1 and TRBJ1-4, with D unclear. Germline CDR1 is SGHAT and CDR2 is FQDESV (reference sequence). The CDR3 has 11 amino acids. The CDR3: CVSGRGEKLFF. The CDR3 DNA sequence: TGTGTCAGCGGTCGTGGGGAAAAACTGTTTTTT.

In this sample, this clonotype turned up a few times. The junction departs from the called germline gene at one end, perhaps through a read error. The chain has TRBV6-6 and TRBJ1-3; D ambiguous. Germline CDR1 reads MNHNY; CDR2 reads SVGAGI (reference sequence). The CDR3 extends over 17 amino acids. In DNA form, the CDR3 reads TGTGCCATCAGTTACGTGGGAGACTTTCGCTCTGGAAACACCACATATTTT. It specifies CAISYVGDFRSGNTTYF.

A few counts support this clonotype. The conserved closing phenylalanine or tryptophan is absent in this CDR3, likely reflecting a read error. The chain recombines TRBV4-3 with TRBJ2-6; D remains ambiguous. V lost 2 bases, J lost 0 bases, and 11 bases lay in between. The CDR3 totals 17 residues. The germline V gene encodes CDR1 LGHNA and CDR2 YSLEER. This CDR3 is CASSQYGFHSGANVLTL. CDR3 coding DNA: TGCGCCAGCAGCCAATATGGGTTCCACTCTGGGGCCAACGTCCTGACTCTC.

The chain has TRBV6-2 or TRBV6-3 and TRBJ1-5; D possibly corresponds to TRBD1 (5 bases). CDR3 length equals 13 residues. Germline lookup yields CDR1 MNHEY and CDR2 SVGEGT. The V gene lost 5 bases and the J gene lost 7 bases, with 12 bases spanning the gap. DNA of the CDR3: TGTGCCAGCAGTCAGACAGAGAGCCAGCCCCAGCATTTT. It is translated as CASSQTESQPQHF.

This chain joins TRBV20-1 and TRBJ2-5; the D gene could be TRBD1 or TRBD2 (6 bases each). The germline gives CDR1 DFQATT, CDR2 SNEGSKA (reference sequence). With 4 bases removed from V and 5 bases from J, the gap between germline ends came to 11 bases. The CDR3 contains 12 residues. Here the CDR3 reads CSAISGAETQYF. As DNA, the CDR3 is TGCAGTGCTATCTCGGGGGCGGAGACCCAGTACTTC.

With respect to this clonotype: At one of its ends the junction is not consistent with the germline gene, which may arise from a read error. V is TRBV11-1 and J is TRBJ2-2; tentative D call: TRBD2 (6 bases). The CDR3 totals 15 residues. The germline CDR1 and CDR2 sequences are SGHAT and FQDESV (reference sequence). This CDR3 is CASSYTGPFSGSCFF. In nucleotides, the CDR3 is TGTGCCAGTAGCTATACAGGACCTTTCTCCGGGAGCTGCTTTTTT.

The CDR3 is CASQEGPGTGYNEQFF. The CDR3 coding sequence is TGTGCCAGCCAAGAGGGTCCGGGGACAGGGTACAATGAGCAGTTCTTC. The rearrangement joins TRBV14 to TRBJ2-1, with TRBD1 matching 9 bases. V gave up 8 bases and J gave up 4 bases; unmatched junction bases: 12. This CDR3 region has 16 residues. In germline, CDR1 is SGHDN, CDR2 FVKESK.

Relative to its sample, this clonotype is medium-sized. The chain is built from TRBV29-1 and TRBJ1-2, with D tentatively TRBD1 (6 bases). V lost 6 bases and J lost 2, with 13 bases in between. The CDR3 has 13 residues. Germline lookup yields CDR1 SQVTM and CDR2 ANQGSEA. CDR3 in DNA: TGCAGCGTCGGGGGCAGGGAAAACTATGGCTACACCTTC. Translated: CSVGGRENYGYTF.

This clonotype has a count of ten or more. The chain links TRBV6-2 or TRBV6-3 to TRBJ2-1; 7 bases align to TRBD2. The germline gives CDR1 MNHEY, CDR2 SVGEGT. With V trimmed by 2 bases and J by 6 bases, 7 bases remained unmatched. The CDR3 sequence is 15 residues long. The CDR3 loop is CASSYTAGDLNEQFF. The CDR3 DNA is TGTGCCAGCAGTTACACGGCGGGAGACCTCAATGAGCAGTTCTTC.

Regarding this clonotype: The junction does not match germline at one end; this may be a read error. The chain employs TRBV29-1 and TRBJ2-4; D not resolved. Germline lookup yields CDR1 SQVTM and CDR2 ANQGSEA. The CDR3 has 13 residues. The CDR3 nucleotides read TGCAACGGGCTAACAGTTGACAAAAACATTCAATACTTC. Its translation: CNGLTVDKNIQYF.

This clonotype is judged large. V gene TRBV11-1 combines with J gene TRBJ1-1, with D hard to call. The CDR3 length is 12 residues. The V end was cut by 5 bases, the J end by 6 bases, with 10 bases between. The germline gives CDR1 SGHAT, CDR2 FQDESV (reference sequence). The CDR3 region is CASSHQGPEAFF. The CDR3 DNA is TGTGCCAGCAGCCATCAAGGCCCTGAAGCTTTCTTT.